The rows below give T cell receptor beta chains drawn from one sample of a study of T-cell memory formation after mild COVID-19. One entry per CDR3 protein, called by TCRdb with MiXCR from the 5' RACE reads. This sample has 120,000 to 150,000 distinct CDR3 sequences, with over 15% found just once. The specimen was PBMCs or a T cell subset sorted from them (not recorded which). The origin of the receptors is an adult woman who had mild COVID-19 (a few samples of this study predate the infection). Cell type and time point are not known. The CDR3 runs from the conserved cysteine through the conserved F or W. The D gene is left open where the match is weak. A clone size is listed for some rows: how often the clone was seen (once, few, many), or a class if it is expanded.

cdr3_nt cdr3_aa clone_size j_call d_call v_call
TGTGCCAGCACCCCCTGGCTTAGCGGGAGTAGCACAGATACGCAGTATTTT CASTPWLSGSSTDTQYF NA TRBJ2-3 TRBD2 TRBV7-9
TGTGCCAGCAGCTTCGACGGGGGAGTCCATGGCTACACCTTC CASSFDGGVHGYTF NA TRBJ1-2 NA TRBV7-9
TGTGCCAGCAGTTACACAGGGGGCGTTCAGCCCCAGCATTTT CASSYTGGVQPQHF NA TRBJ1-5 TRBD1 TRBV6-6
TGCAGCGTGGCTTTTGGACAGGGGAAAGCTTTCTTT CSVAFGQGKAFF NA TRBJ1-1 TRBD1 TRBV29-1
TGTGCCAGCAGAAGGGGGACAGACTCCTACGAGCAGTACTTC CASRRGTDSYEQYF many TRBJ2-7 TRBD1 TRBV7-2
TGCGCCAGCAGTCCACCCCCCGCCTACAATGAGCAGTTCTTC CASSPPPAYNEQFF NA TRBJ2-1 NA TRBV5-1
TGTGCCAGCAGCCAACTAGCGGGAGGCGGCGGGGAGCTGTTTTTT CASSQLAGGGGELFF few TRBJ2-2 TRBD2 TRBV3-1
TGTGCCAGTAGTAAACAGGGCCGGAACACTGAAGCTTTCTTT CASSKQGRNTEAFF NA TRBJ1-1 NA TRBV19
TGTGCCACCAGTGATGGATTTCGTCGGGGCGGAGAGACCCAGTACTTC CATSDGFRRGGETQYF NA TRBJ2-5 NA TRBV24-1
TGTGCCAGCAGTGTACAGGAATTCACAGATACGCAGTATTTT CASSVQEFTDTQYF few TRBJ2-3 NA TRBV6-1
TGTGCCAGCAGCAGAAGTGACAGGGACCCCTACAATGAGCAGTTCTTC CASSRSDRDPYNEQFF NA TRBJ2-1 TRBD1 TRBV7-2
TGTGCCAGCAGCCAAGCGGGAGATCAGCCCCAGCATTTT CASSQAGDQPQHF NA TRBJ1-5 NA TRBV3-1
TGTGCCAGTAGTGCTAGACAGGGAGCCTACGAGCAGTACTTC CASSARQGAYEQYF many TRBJ2-7 TRBD1 TRBV19
TGCGCCAGCAGCCGCCCGGGACAGGGCTCCTACGAGCAGTACTTC CASSRPGQGSYEQYF few TRBJ2-7 TRBD1 TRBV4-1
TGCAGTGCTAGAGATCCAAGGAACTATGGCTACACCTTC CSARDPRNYGYTF few TRBJ1-2 NA TRBV20-1
TGTGCCAGCAGTCTTTCTAGCGGGAGGGAAAACATTCAGTACTTC CASSLSSGRENIQYF NA TRBJ2-4 TRBD2 TRBV12-3/TRBV12-4
TGTGCCAGCAGCTTTACCGGGACACTGAACACTGAAGCTTTCTTT CASSFTGTLNTEAFF NA TRBJ1-1 NA TRBV6-5
TGCAGTGCTCGGGACAGGTACTTCTATGGCTACACCTTC CSARDRYFYGYTF few TRBJ1-2 TRBD1 TRBV20-1
TGCGCCAGCAGCTTGGGGGACCCTAATCAGCCCCAGCATTTT CASSLGDPNQPQHF NA TRBJ1-5 NA TRBV5-1
TGTGCCAGCAGCCCAGAGAGATTGAACACTGAAGCTTTCTTT CASSPERLNTEAFF few TRBJ1-1 NA TRBV6-2/TRBV6-3
TGTGCCAGCAGTTACTCCAGCGGGGACCCGTTCTTC CASSYSSGDPFF NA TRBJ2-1 TRBD2 TRBV6-5
TGTGCCAGCAGCCCCCCGGTGTTGGGGGAACCTGAAGCTTTCTTT CASSPPVLGEPEAFF NA TRBJ1-1 NA TRBV7-9